A single T cell receptor beta chain is shown here with its context. Its matching antigen is unknown. Assay used: immunoSEQ multiplex PCR; TCRdb lists only in-frame clones, some missing. The sample lists about 64,000 clones; 70% to 90% were seen once. This sample was included in a study of OX40 agonist ivuxolimab in advanced cancers. Overall study results and limits: Researchers report that CD8+ T cells had, on average, more expanded clones than CD4+.

V lost 3 bases and J lost 4; bases outside the gene matches: 17. CDR3 length: 20 amino acids. Germline CDR1 and CDR2: GTSNPN and SVGIG (reference sequence). Here the sequenced sample was CD4+ or CD8+ T cells sorted from blood, taken in a trial of the OX40 agonist ivuxolimab. This chain links TRBV30 with TRBJ2-3, with 15 bases fitting TRBD2. The clonotype originates from an adult with an advanced solid tumor such as melanoma, head and neck, liver or kidney cancer. CDR3 sequence reads: CAWRPLLGLAGGRFADTQYF. The DNA of the CDR3 is TGTGCCTGGAGACCCCTGCTGGGACTAGCGGGGGGCCGATTCGCAGATACGCAGTATTTT.